This T cell receptor beta chain was identified in a study of identical twins. General observations from the study: Carriage of fewer insertions was seen in abundant cord blood beta clonotypes, whereas memory repertoires showed none.

This CDR3 contains 13 residues. Germline V gene sequence: CDR1 MGHDK, CDR2 SYGVNS. Trimming pared 4 bases from V and 6 bases from J, leaving 7 bases between. A universal primer site was created by template switching, with the cDNA bearing unique molecular identifiers. TCRdb re-called the 5' RACE reads through MiXCR, storing one row per CDR3 protein. This table has 500,000 to 650,000 distinct CDR3 sequences, around 24% appearing once. This clonotype was seen a few times. Its antigen is undetermined. These data also formed part of another study, on yellow fever vaccine responses in identical twins.

The rearrangement uses TRBV25-1 and TRBJ1-6; D ambiguous. The receptor was derived from a woman aged 18-30 years in good health. Sequences were obtained from CD4+ T cells sorted from blood. The CDR3 loop reads CASSVAGNSPLHF. DNA of the CDR3: TGTGCCAGCAGTGTGGCCGGTAATTCACCCCTCCACTTT.